This entry concerns a single T cell receptor beta chain. Deletions cut 0 bases from V and 0 bases from J, with 9 bases between. This CDR3 has 15 amino acids. Germline lookup yields CDR1 SGDLS and CDR2 YYNGEE. The sample is drawn from a study of shared clonotypes between healthy human individuals. Naive CD8 cells lacked CD45RO, underwent positive selection for CCR7 and left out terminally differentiated effector memory CD45RA+ cells. Clones were read by immunoSEQ multiplex PCR, and TCRdb kept only the in-frame ones, dropping some. The table lists about 2.1 million clones, over 85% of them singletons, with 1.5% to 2% in the top ten.

The chain couples TRBV9 to TRBJ1-2; D unclear. The material sequenced was naive CD8+ T cells from PBMCs. This TCR was sampled from a man aged 18 to 30 in good health. Some clones in this sample may be carry-over from other donors' samples. The CDR3 bases are TGTGCCAGCAGCGTAGAAAAAACTTCTAACTATGGCTACACCTTC. Translation: CASSVEKTSNYGYTF.